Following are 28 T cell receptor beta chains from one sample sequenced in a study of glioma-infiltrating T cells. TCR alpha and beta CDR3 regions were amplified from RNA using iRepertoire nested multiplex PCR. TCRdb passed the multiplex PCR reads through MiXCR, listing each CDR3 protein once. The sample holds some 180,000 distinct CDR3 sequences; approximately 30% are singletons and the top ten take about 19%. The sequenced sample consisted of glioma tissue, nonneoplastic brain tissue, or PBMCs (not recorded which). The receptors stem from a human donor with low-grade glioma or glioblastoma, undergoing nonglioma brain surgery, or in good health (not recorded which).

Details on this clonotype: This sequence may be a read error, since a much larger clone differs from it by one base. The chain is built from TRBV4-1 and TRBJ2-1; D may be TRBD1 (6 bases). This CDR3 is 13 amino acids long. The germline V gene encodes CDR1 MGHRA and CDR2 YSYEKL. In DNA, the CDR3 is TGCGCCAGCAGCCATGGGGGCTACAATGAGAAGTTCTTC. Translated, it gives CASSHGGYNEKFF.

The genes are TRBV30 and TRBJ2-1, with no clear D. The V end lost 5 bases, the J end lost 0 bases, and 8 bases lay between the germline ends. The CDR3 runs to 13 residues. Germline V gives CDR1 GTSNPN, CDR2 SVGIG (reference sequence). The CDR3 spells CAWAEASYNEQFF. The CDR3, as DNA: TGTGCCTGGGCAGAGGCCTCCTACAATGAGCAGTTCTTC.

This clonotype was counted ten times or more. The CDR3 DNA reads as TGCAGCGTCCTACCAGCAGGGGGCTACGAGCAGTACTTC. Protein product: CSVLPAGGYEQYF. The rearrangement uses TRBV29-1 and TRBJ2-7, with 7 bases that match TRBD1. V lost 6 bases to trimming and J lost 3 bases; unmatched junction nucleotides: 8. The germline gives CDR1 SQVTM, CDR2 ANQGSEA. This CDR3 has 13 residues.

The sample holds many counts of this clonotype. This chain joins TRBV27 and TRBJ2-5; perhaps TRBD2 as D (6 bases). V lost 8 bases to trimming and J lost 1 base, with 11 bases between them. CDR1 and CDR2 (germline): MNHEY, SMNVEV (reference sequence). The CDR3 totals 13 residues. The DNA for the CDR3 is TGTGCCAGCGTAGGAGGGCGCCAAGAGACCCAGTACTTC. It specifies CASVGGRQETQYF.

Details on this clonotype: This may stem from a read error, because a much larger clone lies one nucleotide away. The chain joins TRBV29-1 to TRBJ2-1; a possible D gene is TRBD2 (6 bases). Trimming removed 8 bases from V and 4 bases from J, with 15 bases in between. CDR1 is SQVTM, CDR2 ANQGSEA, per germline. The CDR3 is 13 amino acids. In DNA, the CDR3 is TGCAGCCTTGTGGAGCGGGTATACAATGAGCAGTTCTTC. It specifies CSLVERVYNEQFF.

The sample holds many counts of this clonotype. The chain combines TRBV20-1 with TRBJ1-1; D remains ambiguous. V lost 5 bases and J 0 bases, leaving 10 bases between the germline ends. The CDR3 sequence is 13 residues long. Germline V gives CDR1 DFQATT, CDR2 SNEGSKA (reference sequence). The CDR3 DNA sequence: TGCAGTGCTTGGACTTCGATGAACACTGAAGCTTTCTTT. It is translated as CSAWTSMNTEAFF.

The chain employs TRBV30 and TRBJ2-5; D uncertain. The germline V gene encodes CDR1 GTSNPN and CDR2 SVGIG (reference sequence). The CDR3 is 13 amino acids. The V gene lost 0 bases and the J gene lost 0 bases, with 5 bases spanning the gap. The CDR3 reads CAWSVGYQETQYF. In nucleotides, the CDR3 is TGTGCCTGGAGTGTAGGTTACCAAGAGACCCAGTACTTC.

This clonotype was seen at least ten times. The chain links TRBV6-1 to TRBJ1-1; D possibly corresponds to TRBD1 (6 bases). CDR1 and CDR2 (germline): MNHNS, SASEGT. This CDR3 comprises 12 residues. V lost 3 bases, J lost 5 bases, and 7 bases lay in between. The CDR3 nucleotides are TGTGCCAGCAGTGACAGGGGAACTGAAGCTTTCTTT. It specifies CASSDRGTEAFF.

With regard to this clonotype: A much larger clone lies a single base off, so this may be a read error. CDR3 nucleotide sequence: TGCAGTGCTAGAGGGAGGTCCTACAATGAGCAGTACTTC. As protein: CSARGRSYNEQYF. This rearrangement joins TRBV20-1 to TRBJ2-7; TRBD2 is a possible D gene (5 bases). V was shortened by 1 base and J by 7 bases, with 14 bases between the two germline ends. The CDR3 runs 13 residues. CDR1 and CDR2 (germline): DFQATT, SNEGSKA (reference sequence).

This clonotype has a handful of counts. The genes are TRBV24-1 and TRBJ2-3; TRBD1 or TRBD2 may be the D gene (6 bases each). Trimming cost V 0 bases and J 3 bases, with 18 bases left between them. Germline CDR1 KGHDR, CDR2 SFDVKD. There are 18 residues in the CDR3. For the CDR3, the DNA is TGTGCCACCAGTGATTTGCAAAGGGGGGAGGCGGTGACAGATACGCAGTATTTT. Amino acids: CATSDLQRGEAVTDTQYF.

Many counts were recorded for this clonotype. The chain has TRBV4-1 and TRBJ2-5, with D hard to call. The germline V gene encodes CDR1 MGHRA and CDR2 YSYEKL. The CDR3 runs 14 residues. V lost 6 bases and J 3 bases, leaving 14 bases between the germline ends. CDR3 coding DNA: TGCGCCAGCAGGATGGCCCTTAGGGAAGAGACCCAGTACTTC. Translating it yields CASRMALREETQYF.

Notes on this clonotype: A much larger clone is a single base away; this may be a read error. CDR3 loop: CASSRAAGQGNYGYTF. For the CDR3, the DNA is TGTGCCAGCAGCCGGGCGGCGGGACAGGGGAACTATGGCTACACCTTC. The chain couples TRBV3-1 to TRBJ1-2; 10 bases map to TRBD1. Losses at the gene ends were 4 bases for V and 2 bases for J; bases not matched to a gene: 7. There are 16 residues in the CDR3. Germline V gives CDR1 LGHDT, CDR2 YNNKEL (reference sequence).

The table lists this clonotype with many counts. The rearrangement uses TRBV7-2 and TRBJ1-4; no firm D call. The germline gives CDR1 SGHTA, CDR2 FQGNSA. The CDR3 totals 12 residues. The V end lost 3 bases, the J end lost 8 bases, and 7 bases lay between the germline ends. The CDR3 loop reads CASSLTEEKLFF. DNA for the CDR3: TGTGCCAGCAGCTTGACGGAGGAAAAACTGTTTTTT.

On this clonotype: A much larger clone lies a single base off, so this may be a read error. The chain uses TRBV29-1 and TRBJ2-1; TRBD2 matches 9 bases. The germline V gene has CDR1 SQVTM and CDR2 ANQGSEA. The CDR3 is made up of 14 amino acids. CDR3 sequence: CSVDWTSARNEKFF. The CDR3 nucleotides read TGCAGCGTTGATTGGACTAGCGCAAGAAATGAGAAGTTCTTC.

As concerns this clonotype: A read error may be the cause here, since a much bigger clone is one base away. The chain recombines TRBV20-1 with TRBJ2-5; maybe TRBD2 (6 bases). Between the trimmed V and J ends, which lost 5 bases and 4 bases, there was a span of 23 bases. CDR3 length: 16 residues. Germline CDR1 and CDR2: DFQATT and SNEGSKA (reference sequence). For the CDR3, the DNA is TGCAGTGCTTCCCCATCTGGTAGCGGAATAGCAGAGACCCAGTACTTC. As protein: CSASPSGSGIAETQYF.

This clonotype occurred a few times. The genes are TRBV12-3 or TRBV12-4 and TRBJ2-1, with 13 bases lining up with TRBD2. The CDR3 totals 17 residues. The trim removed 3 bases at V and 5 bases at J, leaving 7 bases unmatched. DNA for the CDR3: TGTGCCAGCAGTTTTTCAGCCGGGACTAGCGGGAACAATGAGCAGTTCTTC. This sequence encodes CASSFSAGTSGNNEQFF.

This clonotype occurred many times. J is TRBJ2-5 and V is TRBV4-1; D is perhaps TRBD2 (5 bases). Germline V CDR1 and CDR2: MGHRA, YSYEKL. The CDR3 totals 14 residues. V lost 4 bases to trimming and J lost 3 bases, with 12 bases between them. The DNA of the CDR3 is TGCGCCAGCAGCCTCGGACTTGGCAAAGAGACCCAGTACTTC. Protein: CASSLGLGKETQYF.

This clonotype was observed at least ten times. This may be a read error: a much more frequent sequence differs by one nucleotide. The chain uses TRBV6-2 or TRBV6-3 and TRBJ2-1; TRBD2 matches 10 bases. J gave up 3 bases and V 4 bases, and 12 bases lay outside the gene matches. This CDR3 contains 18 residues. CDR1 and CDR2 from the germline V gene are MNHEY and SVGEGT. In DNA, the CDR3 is TGTGCCAGCAGTTCCAGGATTAGCGGGAGGACAAACTACAATGAGCAGTTCTTC. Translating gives CASSSRISGRTNYNEQFF.

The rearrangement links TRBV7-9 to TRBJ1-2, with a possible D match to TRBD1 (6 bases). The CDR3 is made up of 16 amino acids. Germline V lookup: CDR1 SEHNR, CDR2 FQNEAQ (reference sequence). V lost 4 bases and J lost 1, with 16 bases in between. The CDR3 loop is CASSSPGAGGNYGYTF. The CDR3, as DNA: TGTGCCAGCAGCTCCCCAGGGGCTGGTGGTAACTATGGCTACACCTTC.

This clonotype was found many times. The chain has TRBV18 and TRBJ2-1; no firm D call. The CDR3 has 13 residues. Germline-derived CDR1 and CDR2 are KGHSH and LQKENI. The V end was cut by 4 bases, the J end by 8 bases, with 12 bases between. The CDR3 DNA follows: TGTGCCAGCTCACGTCCAGGTTTCGATGAGCAGTTCTTC. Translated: CASSRPGFDEQFF.

The CDR3 sequence: CASSLTPGGADTEAFF. CDR3 sequence (DNA): TGTGCCAGCAGTTTAACTCCAGGAGGGGCGGACACTGAAGCTTTCTTT. The rearrangement joins TRBV27 to TRBJ1-1, with D maybe TRBD1 (5 bases). Germline V gene data show CDR1 as MNHEY and CDR2 as SMNVEV (reference sequence). The CDR3 has 16 amino acids. With 2 bases removed from V and 3 bases from J, the gap between germline ends came to 16 bases.

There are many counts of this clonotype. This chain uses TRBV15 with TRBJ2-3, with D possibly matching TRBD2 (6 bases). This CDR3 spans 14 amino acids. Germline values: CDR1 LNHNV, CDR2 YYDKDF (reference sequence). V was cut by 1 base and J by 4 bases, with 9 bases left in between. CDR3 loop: CATSRVGGSDTQYF. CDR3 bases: TGTGCCACCAGCAGAGTTGGAGGGTCAGATACGCAGTATTTT.

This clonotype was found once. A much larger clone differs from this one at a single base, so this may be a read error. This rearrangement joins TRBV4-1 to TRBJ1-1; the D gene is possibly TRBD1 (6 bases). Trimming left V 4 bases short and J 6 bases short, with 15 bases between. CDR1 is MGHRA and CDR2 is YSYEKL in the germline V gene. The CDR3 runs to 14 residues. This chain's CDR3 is CASSRPGGAPEAFF. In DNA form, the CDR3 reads TGCGCCAGCAGCCGGCCTGGGGGGGCCCCTGAAGCTTTCTTT.

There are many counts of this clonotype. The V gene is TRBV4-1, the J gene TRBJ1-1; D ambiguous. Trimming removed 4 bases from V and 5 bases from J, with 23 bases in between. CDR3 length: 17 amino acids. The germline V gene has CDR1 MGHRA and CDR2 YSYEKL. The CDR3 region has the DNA TGCGCCAGCAGCCCAGAGGAATTAACATCGGTAGTGACTGAAGCTTTCTTT. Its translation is CASSPEELTSVVTEAFF.

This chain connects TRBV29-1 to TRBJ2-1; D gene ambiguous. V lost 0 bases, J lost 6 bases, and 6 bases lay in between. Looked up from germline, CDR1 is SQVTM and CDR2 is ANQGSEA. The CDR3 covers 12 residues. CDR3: CSVEDKSNEQFF. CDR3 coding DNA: TGCAGCGTTGAAGATAAGTCCAATGAGCAGTTCTTC.

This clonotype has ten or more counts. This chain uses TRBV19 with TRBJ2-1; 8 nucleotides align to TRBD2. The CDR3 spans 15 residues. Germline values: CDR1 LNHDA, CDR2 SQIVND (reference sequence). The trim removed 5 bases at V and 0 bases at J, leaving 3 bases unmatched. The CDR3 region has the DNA TGTGCCAGTAGTGCAGGGACTAGCTCCTACAATGAGCAGTTCTTC. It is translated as CASSAGTSSYNEQFF.

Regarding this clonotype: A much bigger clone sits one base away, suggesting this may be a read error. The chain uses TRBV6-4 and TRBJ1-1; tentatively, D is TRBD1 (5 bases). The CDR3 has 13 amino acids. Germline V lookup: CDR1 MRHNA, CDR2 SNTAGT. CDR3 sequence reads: CASSTQVKTEAFF. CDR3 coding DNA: TGTGCCAGCAGCACACAGGTGAAAACTGAAGCTTTCTTT.

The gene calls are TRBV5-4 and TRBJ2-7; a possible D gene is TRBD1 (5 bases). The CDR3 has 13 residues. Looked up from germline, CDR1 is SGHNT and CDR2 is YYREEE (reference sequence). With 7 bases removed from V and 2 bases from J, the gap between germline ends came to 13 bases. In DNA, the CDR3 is TGTGCCAGCGGCCCTGGACACACCTACGAGCAGTACTTC. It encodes CASGPGHTYEQYF.